This T cell receptor beta chain is drawn from a study of T cell changes during pregnancy in multiple sclerosis. Germline-derived CDR1 and CDR2 are MNHEY and SVGAGI. The germline V and J ends were trimmed by 2 bases and 4 bases, with 8 bases remaining between them. This CDR3 has 14 amino acids. The data were produced by immunoSEQ multiplex PCR, yet TCRdb's version contains in-frame clones alone and is incomplete. The sample lists about 40,000 clones, around 94% occurring once. The sample in question was peripheral blood, obtained in the third trimester of pregnancy. This chain uses TRBV6-5 with TRBJ2-2; possible D gene TRBD2, 7 bases. The sequence was collected from a female donor with multiple sclerosis, enrolled in a pregnancy study. This chain's CDR3 is CASSYRGGTGELFF. The CDR3 bases are TGTGCCAGCAGTTACAGGGGGGGCACCGGGGAGCTGTTTTTT.